The 15 T cell receptor beta chains reported below all come from one sample, sequenced in a study of blood T cell repertoires in COVID-19 (dated by TCRdb to between 2020 and 2021). The library was obtained by the immunoSEQ multiplex PCR assay. Imported from immuneACCESS, the table was reduced by TCRdb to in-frame sequences with V and J called. These copies leave out some clones; in studies compared against another copy, an unresolved V gene accounts for under half, and the cause of the remainder is not known. The sample yields about 190,000 clones; 70% to 90% were counted once. In total, the top ten clones hold 5.1% of the sample. Sequenced material: peripheral blood. The receptor set was obtained from a woman aged 70-85 years with active or convalescent COVID-19.

The rearrangement links TRBV6-5 to TRBJ2-7; 7 bases are a match to TRBD1. V lost 6 bases to trimming and J lost 3 bases; unmatched junction nucleotides: 5. The germline V gene has CDR1 MNHEY and CDR2 SVGAGI. This CDR3 comprises 13 residues. The CDR3 coding sequence is TGTGCCAGCAGCCCGGACAGGTACTACGAGCAGTACTTC. This codes for CASSPDRYYEQYF.

The rearrangement uses TRBV19 and TRBJ1-2, with 10 bases identical to TRBD1. The V gene end was trimmed by 6 bases and the J gene end by 7 bases; junction bases not matched to a gene: 8. Germline V gene lookup returns CDR1 LNHDA and CDR2 SQIVND (reference sequence). This CDR3 is built from 14 residues. The CDR3 DNA is TGTGCCAGTAGACATAGACAGGGGGCCTCTGGCTACACCTTC. Its translation: CASRHRQGASGYTF.

The chain carries TRBV6-5 and TRBJ1-1; D not certain. From germline, CDR1 is MNHEY and CDR2 SVGAGI. Between the trimmed V and J ends, which lost 2 bases and 6 bases, there was a span of 13 bases. CDR3 size: 14 residues. In DNA form, the CDR3 reads TGTGCCAGCAGTTACGACTTTCGGGTCGCTGAAGCTTTCTTT. Protein sequence: CASSYDFRVAEAFF.

This clone has ten or more counts. The V call is TRBV20-1, the J call TRBJ1-1; no reliable D call. This CDR3 has 11 amino acids. The germline CDR1 and CDR2 sequences are DFQATT and SNEGSKA (reference sequence). Trimming removed 8 bases at V and 1 base at J, with 8 bases between. The CDR3 region has the DNA TGCAGTCTCCAGGAGAACACTGAAGCTTTCTTT. Its translation is CSLQENTEAFF.

The CDR3 nucleotides read TGCGCCAGCAGCTTGGCCGCGGTCGCCACAGATACGCAGTATTTT. Residues: CASSLAAVATDTQYF. The chain links TRBV5-1 to TRBJ2-3, with D hard to call. Germline V gives CDR1 SGHRS, CDR2 YFSETQ. This CDR3 contains 15 residues. The germline V and J ends were trimmed by 0 bases and 2 bases, with 10 bases remaining between them.

CDR3: CASSESTRGGTSGRHHNEQFF. As DNA, the CDR3 is TGCGCCAGCAGTGAGTCGACGCGCGGGGGGACTAGCGGGAGACACCACAATGAGCAGTTCTTC. The V and J genes are TRBV10-2 and TRBJ2-1, with TRBD2 matching over 14 bases. Germline assignment: CDR1 WSHSY and CDR2 SAAADI. The trim removed 0 bases at V and 5 bases at J, leaving 15 bases unmatched. This CDR3 is built from 21 residues.

V and J are TRBV20-1 and TRBJ1-4, with D perhaps matching TRBD1 (5 bases). This CDR3 contains 11 residues. V shed 6 bases and J shed 7 bases, with 9 bases lying between them. In germline, CDR1 is DFQATT, CDR2 SNEGSKA (reference sequence). The CDR3 nucleotides are TGCAGTGCCCGGGGGGGTGAAAAACTGTTTTTT. It specifies CSARGGEKLFF.

This clone was counted a few times. The chain has TRBV9 and TRBJ1-1; D gene uncertain. The V gene lost 0 bases and the J gene lost 3 bases, with 24 bases spanning the gap. CDR3 length equals 19 residues. CDR1 and CDR2 from the germline V gene are SGDLS and YYNGEE. The CDR3, as DNA: TGTGCCAGCAGCGTAGTAGAGTCCGCAGCCGGGTTAACGGACACTGAAGCTTTCTTT. Translating gives CASSVVESAAGLTDTEAFF.

The V and J genes are TRBV6-5 and TRBJ2-5, with 8 bases aligning to TRBD2. CDR3 length: 16 amino acids. Germline trimming cut 0 bases from V and 0 bases from J; bases unmatched to any gene: 3. The germline CDR1 and CDR2 sequences are MNHEY and SVGAGI. CDR3 loop: CASSYSRAGDQETQYF. The CDR3 nucleotides are TGTGCCAGCAGTTACTCGCGAGCGGGAGACCAAGAGACCCAGTACTTC.

The chain links TRBV21-1 to TRBJ2-5; TRBD1, the table's D call, lacks a check against the DNA. TRBV21-1 is tagged as a pseudogene. This CDR3 is 18 amino acids long. DNA for the CDR3: TGTGCCAGCAGCAAAAAAATTGGCGGGAAGGGGGCCCAGGAGACCCAGTACTTC. Protein: CASSKKIGGKGAQETQYF.

The V call is TRBV2, the J call TRBJ2-7; TRBD2 aligns across 8 bases. The V gene's germline CDR1 is SNHLY and CDR2 FYNNEI. V shed 6 bases, J shed 5 bases, and the junction held 12 bases outside the gene matches. This CDR3 has 15 amino acids. CDR3 amino acids: CASSRSAGVKHEQYF. CDR3 DNA sequence: TGTGCCAGCAGCCGTTCAGCGGGAGTTAAGCACGAGCAGTACTTC.

The chain links TRBV5-5 to TRBJ1-2; D remains unclear. With 2 bases removed from V and 1 base from J, the gap between germline ends came to 18 bases. The germline V gene has CDR1 SGHKS and CDR2 YYEKEE (reference sequence). The CDR3 is 17 amino acids. CDR3 loop: CASSLSSRAYFNYGYTF. The CDR3 DNA sequence: TGTGCCAGCAGCTTATCATCTAGAGCTTATTTTAACTATGGCTACACCTTC.

V gene TRBV6-5 combines with J gene TRBJ2-7; 9 bases are a match to TRBD2. This CDR3 is 14 amino acids long. Germline V CDR1 and CDR2: MNHEY, SVGAGI. After removal of 5 bases from V and 3 bases from J, the junction contained 5 bases not matched to a gene. The CDR3 DNA reads TGTGCCAGCAGTCGGCGGGAGGGCCGCTACGAGCAGTACTTC. Translated, it gives CASSRREGRYEQYF.

The V call is TRBV4-2, the J call TRBJ2-1; tentative D call: TRBD2 (5 bases). CDR3 length: 15 amino acids. From germline, CDR1 is LGHNA and CDR2 YNFKEQ. The V gene lost 0 bases and the J gene lost 7 bases, with 13 bases spanning the gap. The CDR3 reads CASSQDYPSINEQFF. CDR3 sequence (DNA): TGTGCCAGCAGCCAAGATTATCCTAGCATTAATGAGCAGTTCTTC.

The genes are TRBV24-1 and TRBJ1-2, with 8 bases matching TRBD1. This CDR3 region has 15 residues. Per the germline V gene, CDR1 is KGHDR and CDR2 is SFDVKD. After removal of 3 bases from V and 7 bases from J, the junction contained 9 bases not matched to a gene. The CDR3 DNA follows: TGTGCCACCAGTGATACCCTTGACAGGGGTGGTGGCTACACCTTC. Its protein is CATSDTLDRGGGYTF.